What follows are 17 T cell receptor beta chains derived from one specimen sequenced in a study of cytomegalovirus exposure and HLA in healthy donors. The PCR ran on 60 Vbeta and 13 Jbeta primers. Profiling relied on immunoSEQ multiplex PCR, and the TCRdb table lists in-frame clones only, not all of them. The data contain a few hundred thousand clones, 60% to 80% of them singletons. The source material was PBMCs. All receptors come from a man between 18 and 29 years old in good health and CMV-seronegative.

This chain links TRBV9 with TRBJ2-2, with D tentatively TRBD2 (5 bases). The germline gives CDR1 SGDLS, CDR2 YYNGEE. The CDR3 runs to 13 residues. Deletions cut 6 bases from V and 5 bases from J, with 11 bases between. The CDR3 loop reads CASTKRETGELFF. The CDR3 coding sequence is TGTGCCAGCACCAAAAGGGAGACCGGGGAGCTGTTTTTT.

The chain carries TRBV6-1 and TRBJ2-3; D possibly corresponds to TRBD1 (6 bases). With 10 bases removed from V and 0 bases from J, the gap between germline ends came to 11 bases. Germline CDR1 reads MNHNS; CDR2 reads SASEGT. CDR3 length: 13 amino acids. This CDR3 reads CATTGMSTDTQYF. The CDR3 DNA is TGTGCCACCACAGGGATGAGCACAGATACGCAGTATTTT.

The chain combines TRBV2 with TRBJ1-5, with D perhaps matching TRBD1 (5 bases). The CDR3 is 18 residues long. CDR1 and CDR2 (germline): SNHLY, FYNNEI. Trimming shortened V by 3 bases and J by 7 bases, and 25 bases separated the two germline ends. The chain's CDR3 is CASSDYSHVKGWAQPQHF. The CDR3 nucleotides read TGTGCCAGCAGTGATTATTCACATGTTAAGGGGTGGGCCCAGCCCCAGCATTTT.

The chain uses TRBV4-3 and TRBJ1-5; D perhaps matches TRBD1 (5 bases). The CDR3 is 16 residues long. Germline CDR1 and CDR2: LGHNA and YSLEER. Trimming cost V 0 bases and J 0 bases, with 9 bases left between them. CDR3 nucleotides: TGCGCCAGCAGCCAAGAAACAGGTTATAGCAATCAGCCCCAGCATTTT. It codes for CASSQETGYSNQPQHF.

This clone was picked up a small number of times. The chain is built from TRBV27 and TRBJ2-7; 10 bases are shared with TRBD2. V lost 5 bases, J lost 0 bases, and 13 bases stayed unmatched. Germline V gene lookup returns CDR1 MNHEY and CDR2 SMNVEV (reference sequence). This CDR3 is built from 18 residues. This CDR3 reads CASSPLIAGGPSSYEQYF. The CDR3 DNA follows: TGTGCCAGCAGTCCCTTGATAGCGGGGGGCCCGAGCTCCTACGAGCAGTACTTC.

The chain joins TRBV29-1 to TRBJ2-5; 14 bases align to TRBD2. The end of the DNA fits TRBJ2-7 better, so the J call may be wrong. CDR1 is SQVTM and CDR2 is ANQGSEA in the germline V gene. The CDR3 extends over 18 amino acids. The CDR3 region has the DNA TGCAGCGTTCCCCGGGAAGGGACTAGCGGGAGTCGGTACTACGAGCAGTACTTC. It translates to CSVPREGTSGSRYYEQYF.

V and J are TRBV7-3 and TRBJ2-7; perhaps TRBD1 as D (8 bases). The CDR3 has 16 residues. Germline CDR1 SGHTA, CDR2 FQGTGA. Trimming stripped 5 bases from V and 4 bases from J, with 21 bases between. CDR3 DNA sequence: TGTGCCAGCAGCGCCCAGGGGGCGGGGGCCGAATACGAGCAGTACTTC. It translates to CASSAQGAGAEYEQYF.

The chain recombines TRBV7-2 with TRBJ2-7, with D perhaps matching TRBD1 (5 bases). Germline V CDR1 and CDR2: SGHTA, FQGNSA. CDR3 length equals 13 residues. V lost 5 bases to trimming and J lost 2 bases, with 10 bases between them. The CDR3, as DNA: TGTGCCAGCAGCCCGACAGTCACCTACGAGCAGTACTTC. This codes for CASSPTVTYEQYF.

DNA of the CDR3: TGTGCCAGCAGTTCGGTTGGGACAGGGGACAATGAGCAGTTCTTC. Its protein is CASSSVGTGDNEQFF. The chain has TRBV6-5 and TRBJ2-1; 10 positions match TRBD1. With 4 bases clipped from V and 5 bases from J, the junction kept 5 bases outside the gene matches. CDR1 and CDR2 (germline): MNHEY, SVGAGI. The CDR3 is made up of 15 amino acids.

The chain links TRBV5-1 to TRBJ2-1, with 7 bases fitting TRBD2. The CDR3 totals 17 residues. The trim removed 4 bases at V and 14 bases at J, leaving 24 bases unmatched. Germline V lookup: CDR1 SGHRS, CDR2 YFSETQ. The CDR3 reads CASSQLGLVRFAGKEFF. The CDR3 DNA is TGCGCCAGCAGCCAACTTGGACTAGTAAGATTCGCCGGGAAGGAGTTCTTC.

The V call is TRBV30, the J call TRBJ1-1; no clear D. Germline V gene data show CDR1 as GTSNPN and CDR2 as SVGIG (reference sequence). The CDR3 has 14 amino acids. V shed 5 bases and J shed 1 base, with 14 bases lying between them. CDR3 sequence (DNA): TGTGCCTGGGATGCGCCGGGAAAGAACACTGAAGCTTTCTTT. This translates into CAWDAPGKNTEAFF.

V and J are TRBV5-1 and TRBJ1-2; 7 bases line up with TRBD1. This CDR3 has 13 amino acids. Per the germline V gene, CDR1 is SGHRS and CDR2 is YFSETQ. V was pared by 6 bases and J by 6 bases, with 8 bases of the junction left unmatched. The CDR3 loop is CASTLTGTHGYTF. The DNA for the CDR3 is TGCGCCAGCACCCTGACAGGGACCCATGGCTACACCTTC.

The chain couples TRBV19 to TRBJ2-7; 7 bases match TRBD1. CDR1 is LNHDA, CDR2 SQIVND, per germline (reference sequence). J lost 0 bases, V lost 11 bases, and 7 bases had no gene match. This CDR3 has 13 residues. The CDR3 reads CARRDRISYEQYF. The CDR3 nucleotides read TGTGCCCGCCGGGACAGAATCTCCTACGAGCAGTACTTC.

The J gene is TRBJ1-4, the V gene TRBV5-6, with TRBD1 as a possible D gene (6 bases). V was clipped by 4 bases and J by 0 bases, with 13 bases between them. CDR1 and CDR2 (germline): SGHDT, YYEEEE. The CDR3 sequence is 16 residues long. CDR3 residues: CASSRPTGATNEKLFF. For the CDR3, the DNA is TGTGCCAGCAGCCGGCCGACAGGTGCAACTAATGAAAAACTGTTTTTT.

This rearrangement joins TRBV6-1 to TRBJ2-3, with D hard to call. Germline assignment: CDR1 MNHNS and CDR2 SASEGT. This CDR3 comprises 15 residues. The V end lost 6 bases, the J end lost 1 base, and 14 bases lay between the germline ends. The CDR3 region is CASSPTPAGTDTQYF. CDR3 DNA sequence: TGTGCCAGCAGCCCGACCCCGGCGGGCACAGATACGCAGTATTTT.

This clone was counted a few times. V gene TRBV28 combines with J gene TRBJ2-1; D remains unclear. V was cut by 3 bases and J by 2 bases, with 14 bases left in between. The CDR3 totals 16 residues. The germline V gene encodes CDR1 MDHEN and CDR2 SYDVKM. The CDR3 DNA reads as TGTGCCAGCAGTTTTTACAGTGAAAGCACCTACAATGAGCAGTTCTTC. Amino acids: CASSFYSESTYNEQFF.

The rearrangement uses TRBV19 and TRBJ2-3; 9 nucleotides align to TRBD1. Germline lookup yields CDR1 LNHDA and CDR2 SQIVND (reference sequence). CDR3 length: 15 residues. Trimming removed 3 bases from V and 3 bases from J; junction bases left unmatched: 4. The DNA for the CDR3 is TGTGCCAGTAGTATTGACAGGGGGAGTACAGATACGCAGTATTTT. Its translation: CASSIDRGSTDTQYF.